This T cell receptor beta chain was documented in a study of a mutant IDH1 vaccine in newly diagnosed glioma. Study background: Vaccines began 4-6 weeks after radiotherapy alone, or with temozolomide cycles. Study observations and caveats: Shifts in the top peripheral T cell clonotypes seemed unrelated to pseudoprogression.

The data were produced by immunoSEQ multiplex PCR, yet TCRdb's version contains in-frame clones alone and is incomplete. This sample has tens of thousands of clones; 84% occur once, and the top ten carry about 7.7%. Per germline, CDR1 SGHDT and CDR2 YYEEEE. The CDR3 runs 14 residues. The J segment lost 15 bases and the V segment lost 0 bases, leaving 8 bases of the junction unmatched. Time point here: week 5, during vaccination. Vaccination comprised doses that each held 300 ug of mutant IDH1 20-mer peptide, plus topical imiquimod. Regarding this clone: Its antigen is as yet unknown.

This sequence originates from a woman in her fifties or sixties with glioma. The starting material was PBMCs, obtained from a glioma patient whose treatment included an IDH1 peptide vaccine. The V and J genes are TRBV5-6 and TRBJ2-1; 11 nucleotides agree with TRBD1. CDR3 sequence: CASSLGTRDRGWFF. CDR3 sequence (DNA): TGTGCCAGCAGCTTGGGGACTCGGGACAGGGGGTGGTTCTTC.